A selection of T cell receptor beta chains follows, all from one sample in a study of shared clonotypes between healthy human individuals. Generated by immunoSEQ multiplex PCR, the TCRdb table keeps only in-frame clones and is missing some. This table holds 850,000 to 1,200,000 clones, about 77% found once. Material for sequencing was memory CD4+ T cells sorted from blood. These receptors were taken from a man between 18 and 35 years old in good health. CDR3s include the opening cysteine and the closing phenylalanine or tryptophan. A D gene is named only where the DNA matches it firmly. Clone size is stated in some rows and not others, as once, few, many or a class when expanded.

clone size	D gene	V gene	J gene	CDR3 protein	CDR3 DNA
.	.	TRBV7-3	TRBJ1-1	CASSQQRNTEAFF	TGTGCCAGCAGTCAACAGAGGAACACTGAAGCTTTCTTT
.	.	TRBV12-5	TRBJ2-2	CASGLGTANTGELFF	TGTGCTAGTGGTTTGGGGACCGCGAACACCGGGGAGCTGTTTTTT
.	TRBD1	TRBV9	TRBJ1-2	CASSTNSPGQGKDYGYTF	TGTGCCAGCAGCACTAACTCACCGGGACAGGGTAAGGACTATGGCTACACCTTC
.	.	TRBV7-8	TRBJ1-6	CASTPGPPYNSPLHF	TGTGCCAGCACCCCAGGGCCTCCCTATAATTCACCCCTCCACTTT
.	.	TRBV2	TRBJ2-5	CASSGEGETQYF	TGTGCCAGCAGCGGCGAGGGAGAGACCCAGTACTTC
few	TRBD2	TRBV4-2	TRBJ2-7	CASSQGRENYEQYF	TGTGCCAGCAGCCAAGGGCGGGAGAACTACGAGCAGTACTTC
.	.	TRBV7-3	TRBJ1-1	CASSWGLNTEAFF	TGTGCCAGCAGCTGGGGACTCAACACTGAAGCTTTCTTT
.	TRBD1	TRBV10-3	TRBJ1-2	CATKNTGTGVGYTF	TGTGCCACCAAGAATACCGGGACAGGGGTTGGCTACACCTTC
.	.	TRBV5-1	TRBJ2-7	CASSLAGRADYEQYF	TGCGCCAGCAGCTTGGCGGGCAGGGCGGACTACGAGCAGTACTTC
.	.	TRBV2	TRBJ2-7	CASSDVYEQYF	TGTGCCAGCAGTGACGTATACGAGCAGTACTTC
.	.	TRBV30	TRBJ2-5	CAWSGRETQYF	TGTGCCTGGAGTGGGAGAGAGACCCAGTACTTC
many	TRBD1	TRBV30	TRBJ2-7	CAWSVGTGIYEQYF	TGTGCCTGGAGTGTGGGGACAGGGATCTACGAGCAGTACTTC
.	TRBD2	TRBV10-2	TRBJ2-7	CASSPRGSGNRVNEQYF	TGCGCCAGCAGCCCCAGGGGTAGCGGGAATAGGGTTAACGAGCAGTACTTC
.	.	TRBV6-1	TRBJ2-3	CASSEIWQGGRNTQYF	TGTGCCAGCAGTGAAATTTGGCAGGGTGGTAGGAATACGCAGTATTTT
.	.	TRBV5-6	TRBJ1-1	CASSLERPMNTEAFF	TGTGCCAGCAGCTTGGAGCGACCCATGAACACTGAAGCTTTCTTT
few	.	TRBV5-1	TRBJ2-7	CASRPNLATGGEQYF	TGCGCCAGCAGGCCCAACCTCGCGACAGGCGGCGAGCAGTACTTC
.	TRBD1	TRBV5-1	TRBJ1-1	CASSASTGAATEAFF	TGCGCCAGCAGCGCATCCACAGGGGCGGCCACTGAAGCTTTCTTT
.	.	TRBV5-6	TRBJ1-3	CASSLAAGNTIYF	TGTGCCAGCAGCTTGGCTGCTGGAAACACCATATATTTT
many	.	TRBV2	TRBJ1-5	CASGFDYTGGPQHF	TGTGCCAGCGGATTCGATTATACCGGGGGGCCCCAGCATTTT
.	TRBD1	TRBV11-2	TRBJ1-4	CASSQGQVNEKLFF	TGTGCCAGCAGCCAGGGACAGGTTAATGAAAAACTGTTTTTT
.	.	TRBV28	TRBJ1-2	CASSFRRSGYTF	TGTGCCAGCAGTTTTAGGCGATCGGGCTACACCTTC
.	TRBD1	TRBV5-4	TRBJ1-2	CASSSRETDRQGYTF	TGTGCCAGCAGCTCGAGGGAGACGGACAGGCAGGGCTACACCTTC
.	.	TRBV6-6	TRBJ1-1	CASSYIGTEAFF	TGTGCCAGCAGTTACATAGGCACTGAAGCTTTCTTT
.	TRBD2	TRBV10-3	TRBJ2-7	CAISGLADYYEQYF	TGTGCCATCAGTGGGCTAGCGGACTACTACGAGCAGTACTTC
.	TRBD2	TRBV5-1	TRBJ2-3	CASSGTTSSTDTQYF	TGCGCCAGCTCCGGGACTACCTCTAGCACAGATACGCAGTATTTT
.	.	TRBV11-3	TRBJ1-4	CASSLVALRRANEKLFF	TGTGCCAGCAGCTTAGTAGCCTTGAGAAGGGCTAATGAAAAACTGTTTTTT
.	.	TRBV6-5	TRBJ1-5	CASSYQKDQPQHF	TGTGCCAGCAGTTACCAGAAGGATCAGCCCCAGCATTTT
.	.	TRBV7-2	TRBJ2-3	CASSQGASDTQYF	TGTGCCAGCAGCCAAGGGGCTTCAGATACGCAGTATTTT
.	TRBD1	TRBV5-1	TRBJ1-4	CASSLGGMGQLNEKLFF	TGCGCCAGCAGCCTTGGTGGGATGGGACAGCTAAATGAAAAACTGTTTTTT
.	.	TRBV5-1	TRBJ2-7	CASSPGFGSNYEQYF	TGCGCCAGCAGTCCAGGATTCGGCTCAAACTACGAGCAGTACTTC
.	TRBD1	TRBV9	TRBJ1-4	CASSSTGTAKEKLFF	TGTGCCAGCAGCTCGACCGGGACAGCCAAAGAAAAACTGTTTTTT
.	.	TRBV6-5	TRBJ2-2	CASIRGANTGELFF	TGTGCCAGCATTAGGGGGGCGAACACCGGGGAGCTGTTTTTT
.	TRBD2	TRBV11-3	TRBJ2-1	CASSTGTSGGHEQFF	TGTGCCAGCAGCACTGGGACTAGCGGTGGCCATGAGCAGTTCTTC
.	.	TRBV5-1	TRBJ2-1	CASSLNLASINEQFF	TGCGCCAGCAGCTTGAATCTGGCTAGCATCAATGAGCAGTTCTTC
.	TRBD1	TRBV6-6	TRBJ2-1	CASRRDRYTYNEQFF	TGTGCCAGCAGAAGGGACAGATATACCTACAATGAGCAGTTCTTC
once	.	TRBV19	TRBJ2-3	CASTPRLATDTQYF	TGTGCCAGTACCCCCCGCCTAGCGACAGATACGCAGTATTTT
.	TRBD2	TRBV29-1	TRBJ2-1	CSVGPSGSYNEQFF	TGCAGCGTTGGTCCTAGCGGGAGCTACAATGAGCAGTTCTTC
.	.	TRBV18	TRBJ1-1	CASSPLNTEAFF	TGTGCCAGCTCACCACTTAACACTGAAGCTTTCTTT
.	TRBD1	TRBV30	TRBJ1-1	CAWSGGTGTEAFF	TGTGCCTGGAGTGGAGGGACAGGCACTGAAGCTTTCTTT
.	TRBD1	TRBV29-1	TRBJ2-7	CSVEQTGQGTYEQYF	TGCAGCGTTGAACAAACCGGACAGGGCACCTACGAGCAGTACTTC
.	.	TRBV4-1	TRBJ2-3	CASSQEIAVNTDTQYF	TGCGCCAGCAGCCAAGAGATAGCGGTGAACACAGATACGCAGTATTTT
.	.	TRBV11-2	TRBJ1-2	CASSFPPPAPGHGYTF	TGTGCCAGCAGCTTTCCCCCCCCGGCCCCGGGGCATGGCTACACCTTC
few	.	TRBV7-9	TRBJ1-1	CASSLAGGAAEAFF	TGTGCCAGCAGCTTAGCGGGGGGCGCGGCTGAAGCTTTCTTT
few	TRBD2	TRBV2	TRBJ2-2	CASRLAGGNTGELFF	TGTGCCAGCAGACTAGCGGGGGGGAACACCGGGGAGCTGTTTTTT
.	.	TRBV7-2	TRBJ2-1	CASSPSSRENEQFF	TGTGCCAGCAGCCCCAGTTCTAGGGAAAATGAGCAGTTCTTC
.	.	TRBV5-1	TRBJ1-1	CASSWWQGGTEAFF	TGCGCCAGCAGCTGGTGGCAGGGTGGGACTGAAGCTTTCTTT
.	.	TRBV7-2	TRBJ1-2	CASSLASGQSNYGYTF	TGTGCCAGCAGCTTAGCCTCCGGGCAGTCCAACTATGGCTACACCTTC
few	.	TRBV11-2	TRBJ2-6	CASSPGGGGANVLTF	TGTGCCAGCAGCCCCGGCGGTGGCGGGGCCAACGTCCTGACTTTC
.	.	TRBV7-9	TRBJ2-1	CASSFYMSGRYNEQFF	TGTGCCAGCAGCTTCTACATGAGCGGGCGTTACAATGAGCAGTTCTTC
.	.	TRBV6-5	TRBJ1-2	CASGMGSLNYGYTF	TGTGCCAGCGGTATGGGGAGCTTGAACTATGGCTACACCTTC
.	.	TRBV28	TRBJ1-1	CASSLNPWTEAFF	TGTGCCAGCAGTTTAAACCCCTGGACCGAAGCTTTCTTT
few	TRBD1	TRBV6-4	TRBJ1-1	CASSTRRDRGNTEAFF	TGTGCCAGCAGTACCCGACGGGACAGGGGGAACACTGAAGCTTTCTTT
.	.	TRBV5-4	TRBJ2-4	CASSLGVENIQYF	TGTGCCAGCAGCTTGGGGGTGGAAAACATTCAGTACTTC
few	.	TRBV7-7	TRBJ1-3	CASSFPRSDGNTIYF	TGTGCTAGCAGCTTCCCGAGGTCGGACGGAAACACCATATATTTT
.	.	TRBV30	TRBJ1-1	CAWSVSGLRNTEAFF	TGTGCCTGGAGTGTAAGTGGGCTCCGGAACACTGAAGCTTTCTTT
many	.	TRBV27	TRBJ1-1	CASSLFGGRNTEAFF	TGTGCCAGCAGTTTATTCGGGGGGAGGAACACTGAAGCTTTCTTT